The 30 T cell receptor beta chains in this list originate from one sample, sequenced in a study of a mutant IDH1 vaccine in newly diagnosed glioma. Indicated time point: week 35, safety follow-up. Vaccination comprised doses that each held 300 ug of mutant IDH1 20-mer peptide, plus topical imiquimod. No antigen is known for these receptors. Profiled with immunoSEQ multiplex PCR; TCRdb holds only in-frame clones, not every one. The table shows 25,000 to 30,000 clones, with more than 75% occurring only once. The source was PBMCs, collected from a glioma patient whose treatment included an IDH1 peptide vaccine. The receptors shown here come from a man in his fifties with glioma.

This clone was recorded a few times. The chain uses TRBV9 and TRBJ2-3; 7 bases line up with TRBD1. The V and J ends lost 3 bases and 0 bases, in that order; junction bases with no gene match: 4. Germline-derived CDR1 and CDR2 are SGDLS and YYNGEE. CDR3 length: 15 amino acids. CDR3 bases: TGTGCCAGCAGCGACAGGGGCGCTAGCACAGATACGCAGTATTTT. Translated: CASSDRGASTDTQYF.

The rearrangement uses TRBV11-2 and TRBJ2-1; 8 nucleotides align to TRBD2. After removal of 3 bases from V and 4 bases from J, the junction contained 2 bases not matched to a gene. Germline V CDR1 and CDR2: SGHAT, FQNNGV. The CDR3 contains 14 residues. The CDR3 spells CASSLGGGYNEQFF. The CDR3 nucleotides read TGTGCCAGCAGCTTGGGCGGGGGGTACAATGAGCAGTTCTTC. The whole variable domain, filled in from reference TRBV11-2 and TRBJ2-1, reads EAGVAQSPRYKIIEKRQSVAFWCNPISGHATLYWYQQILGQGPKLLIQFQNNGVVDDSQLPKDRFSAERLKGVDSTLKIQPAKLEDSAVYLCASSLGGGYNEQFFGPGTRLTVL.

The chain employs TRBV7-2 and TRBJ1-5; D may be TRBD1 (6 bases). This CDR3 is built from 15 residues. Germline CDR1 SGHTA, CDR2 FQGNSA. Trimming pared 5 bases from V and 2 bases from J, leaving 13 bases between. CDR3 bases: TGTGCCAGCAGCCCCGAGGGGGGTGGCAATCAGCCCCAGCATTTT. Amino acids: CASSPEGGGNQPQHF.

The chain has TRBV6-5 and TRBJ1-5; D gene unclear. The ends were cut back, 0 bases at V and 3 bases at J, with 9 bases in the middle. Germline V gene data show CDR1 as MNHEY and CDR2 as SVGAGI. CDR3 length: 15 amino acids. CDR3: CASSYSGQINQPQHF. DNA of the CDR3: TGTGCCAGCAGTTACTCAGGGCAGATCAATCAGCCCCAGCATTTT.

The CDR3 coding sequence is TGTGCCAGCAGCAAAGCGGGGGGGACTAGCGGAACTAACTACAATGAGCAGTTCTTC. Its translation is CASSKAGGTSGTNYNEQFF. V usage is TRBV4-2 and J usage is TRBJ2-1; 11 nucleotides align to TRBD2. Losses at the gene ends were 5 bases for V and 3 bases for J; bases not matched to a gene: 15. This CDR3 region has 19 residues. Germline CDR1 reads LGHNA; CDR2 reads YNFKEQ.

The chain carries TRBV29-1 and TRBJ2-7; no clear D. The germline V and J ends were trimmed by 6 bases and 4 bases, with 25 bases remaining between them. The CDR3 length is 16 residues. Germline lookup yields CDR1 SQVTM and CDR2 ANQGSEA. CDR3 loop: CSVLGGGLERRYEQYF. CDR3 coding DNA: TGCAGCGTCCTTGGCGGTGGGCTTGAGAGAAGGTACGAGCAGTACTTC.

This chain connects TRBV27 to TRBJ2-5, with D perhaps assigned TRBD1 or TRBD2 (5 bases each). V was cut by 3 bases and J by 1 base, with 12 bases left in between. This CDR3 comprises 15 residues. Germline V gene lookup returns CDR1 MNHEY and CDR2 SMNVEV (reference sequence). The CDR3 nucleotides read TGTGCCAGCAGTTTCTTGGGACGTTCCCAAGAGACCCAGTACTTC. Amino acids: CASSFLGRSQETQYF.

This chain links TRBV6-6 with TRBJ1-5, with D perhaps matching TRBD1 (5 bases). Germline V lookup: CDR1 MNHNY, CDR2 SVGAGI (reference sequence). CDR3 length: 12 residues. Trimming shortened V by 6 bases and J by 5 bases, and 8 bases separated the two germline ends. CDR3 protein: CASRRGDQPQHF. In DNA, the CDR3 is TGTGCCAGCAGAAGAGGGGATCAGCCCCAGCATTTT.

J is TRBJ2-1 and V is TRBV7-8, with 10 positions matching TRBD2. The trim removed 7 bases at V and 5 bases at J, leaving 8 bases unmatched. CDR3 length: 15 residues. CDR1 SGHVS and CDR2 FQNEAQ come from the germline V gene. CDR3 residues: CASTTSGGADNEQFF. For the CDR3, the DNA is TGTGCCAGCACCACCAGCGGGGGGGCCGACAATGAGCAGTTCTTC.

V usage is TRBV20-1 and J usage is TRBJ2-5; D unresolved. Trimming cost V 5 bases and J 5 bases, with 9 bases left between them. In germline, CDR1 is DFQATT, CDR2 SNEGSKA (reference sequence). CDR3 size: 11 residues. CDR3 sequence (DNA): TGCAGTGCTCGGTCTCGGGAGACCCAGTACTTC. Its protein product is CSARSRETQYF.

This clone was counted between two and nine times. The rearrangement links TRBV25-1 to TRBJ2-7; 7 nucleotides align to TRBD2. The CDR3 loop spans 11 amino acids. V lost 6 bases and J lost 5; bases outside the gene matches: 1. In germline, CDR1 is MGHDK, CDR2 SYGVNS. CDR3 residues: CASRGLDEQYF. CDR3 nucleotide sequence: TGTGCCAGCAGAGGACTAGACGAGCAGTACTTC.

The rearrangement uses TRBV4-1 and TRBJ2-5; maybe TRBD1 (6 bases). Per germline, CDR1 MGHRA and CDR2 YSYEKL. CDR3 length equals 14 residues. Trimming cost V 1 base and J 5 bases, with 11 bases left between them. CDR3 nucleotide sequence: TGCGCCAGCAGCCAAGCGAGGACAGCGGAGACCCAGTACTTC. This translates into CASSQARTAETQYF.

This clone has only one observation. The chain couples TRBV25-1 to TRBJ1-1; D gene ambiguous. The V end was cut by 4 bases, the J end by 5 bases, with 14 bases between. The CDR3 is 14 residues long. Germline V lookup: CDR1 MGHDK, CDR2 SYGVNS. CDR3 in DNA: TGTGCCAGCAGTGCCTCGGGCCGGCGGACTGAAGCTTTCTTT. Its protein product is CASSASGRRTEAFF.

The chain links TRBV20-1 to TRBJ1-3; no reliable D call. Germline CDR1 is DFQATT and CDR2 is SNEGSKA (reference sequence). This CDR3 has 11 residues. V was shortened by 6 bases and J by 1 base, with 4 bases between the two germline ends. CDR3 amino acids: CSARSGNTIYF. CDR3 in DNA: TGCAGTGCGAGATCTGGAAACACCATATATTTT.

The rearrangement links TRBV27 to TRBJ1-2, with D unclear. CDR3 size: 13 residues. Per the germline V gene, CDR1 is MNHEY and CDR2 is SMNVEV (reference sequence). Between the trimmed V and J ends, which lost 7 bases and 0 bases, there was a span of 9 bases. The DNA for the CDR3 is TGTGCCAGCAAGGAAGGGTCTAACTATGGCTACACCTTC. As protein: CASKEGSNYGYTF.

This sequence joins TRBV7-9 and TRBJ2-7; D remains unclear. V lost 3 bases and J lost 3, with 6 bases in between. CDR1 is SEHNR and CDR2 is FQNEAQ in the germline V gene (reference sequence). The CDR3 runs to 12 residues. The chain's CDR3 is CASSFGLYEQYF. The CDR3 region has the DNA TGTGCCAGCAGCTTTGGTCTCTACGAGCAGTACTTC.

The chain carries TRBV9 and TRBJ1-5; a weak D match, TRBD1 (5 bases). There are 13 residues in the CDR3. Trimming left V 6 bases short and J 1 base short, with 8 bases between. CDR1 and CDR2 (germline): SGDLS, YYNGEE. The CDR3 sequence: CASKGRSNQPQHF. DNA of the CDR3: TGTGCCAGCAAGGGGCGGAGCAATCAGCCCCAGCATTTT.

The chain recombines TRBV7-9 with TRBJ2-6; D is possibly TRBD2 (6 bases). This CDR3 is 16 amino acids long. V lost 5 bases and J 0 bases, leaving 11 bases between the germline ends. The germline CDR1 and CDR2 sequences are SEHNR and FQNEAQ (reference sequence). CDR3: CASSPGLFSGANVLTF. DNA of the CDR3: TGTGCCAGCAGCCCGGGACTGTTCTCTGGGGCCAACGTCCTGACTTTC.

J is TRBJ1-1 and V is TRBV5-1, with D unclear. Germline V gene data show CDR1 as SGHRS and CDR2 as YFSETQ. The CDR3 is 13 residues long. V lost 4 bases, J lost 0 bases, and 7 bases lay in between. The CDR3 DNA follows: TGCGCCAGCAGCCCAACATTGAACACTGAAGCTTTCTTT. This translates into CASSPTLNTEAFF.

The J gene is TRBJ2-7, the V gene TRBV5-6, with D perhaps assigned TRBD1 or TRBD2 (5 bases each). This CDR3 is 15 amino acids long. Trimming cost V 6 bases and J 5 bases, with 21 bases left between them. Per the germline V gene, CDR1 is SGHDT and CDR2 is YYEEEE. The CDR3 DNA sequence: TGTGCCAGCACCTTCGATGGGACGGTATTTGACGAGCAGTACTTC. Amino acid sequence: CASTFDGTVFDEQYF. The full variable domain, with the rest looked up from reference TRBV5-6 and TRBJ2-7, is DAGVTQSPTHLIKTRGQQVTLRCSPKSGHDTVSWYQQALGQGPQFIFQYYEEEERQRGNFPDRFSGHQFPNYSSELNVNALLLGDSALYLCASTFDGTVFDEQYFGPGTRLTVT.

V gene TRBV15 combines with J gene TRBJ1-5; D gene ambiguous. V gave up 0 bases and J gave up 5 bases, with 5 bases separating them. CDR3 size: 13 residues. The germline V gene encodes CDR1 LNHNV and CDR2 YYDKDF (reference sequence). The CDR3 region is CATSRDPYQPQHF. CDR3 DNA sequence: TGTGCCACCAGCAGAGATCCTTATCAGCCCCAGCATTTT.

The CDR3 sequence: CASSQDGIAGELFF. The CDR3, as DNA: TGTGCCAGCAGCCAAGATGGCATCGCCGGGGAGCTGTTTTTT. This chain links TRBV14 with TRBJ2-2, with D uncertain. The germline V gene has CDR1 SGHDN and CDR2 FVKESK. V lost 0 bases and J 6 bases, leaving 8 bases between the germline ends. This CDR3 is built from 14 residues.

The CDR3 loop is CASSPVEGEETQYF. The CDR3 coding sequence is TGCGCCAGCAGCCCCGTGGAGGGTGAAGAGACCCAGTACTTC. This chain uses TRBV4-1 with TRBJ2-5, with D perhaps TRBD2 (6 bases). V lost 4 bases and J lost 3, with 12 bases in between. Germline values: CDR1 MGHRA, CDR2 YSYEKL. The CDR3 is 14 amino acids.

J is TRBJ2-7 and V is TRBV2; 9 bases agree with TRBD1. From germline, CDR1 is SNHLY and CDR2 FYNNEI. V lost 4 bases, J lost 4 bases, and 2 bases stayed unmatched. CDR3 length: 13 amino acids. CDR3 region: CASSGDRGYEQYF. The DNA of the CDR3 is TGTGCCAGCAGTGGAGACAGGGGGTACGAGCAGTACTTC.

This chain uses TRBV2 with TRBJ1-5; a possible D gene is TRBD1 (6 bases). Trimming took 5 bases from V and 6 from J, leaving 17 bases between them. There are 15 residues in the CDR3. Germline V gene sequence: CDR1 SNHLY, CDR2 FYNNEI. DNA of the CDR3: TGTGCCAGCAGTCCCCGGGGGGCGGGTGTTCAGCCCCAGCATTTT. Translating it yields CASSPRGAGVQPQHF.

The chain couples TRBV5-1 to TRBJ2-3, with TRBD1 matching over 10 bases. This CDR3 spans 15 amino acids. CDR1 and CDR2 (germline): SGHRS, YFSETQ. With 4 bases clipped from V and 1 base from J, the junction kept 3 bases outside the gene matches. The CDR3 spells CASSPGQGGTDTQYF. The DNA of the CDR3 is TGCGCCAGCAGCCCTGGACAGGGGGGCACAGATACGCAGTATTTT.

The chain carries TRBV28 and TRBJ2-7, with D possibly being TRBD2 (6 bases). Germline lookup yields CDR1 MDHEN and CDR2 SYDVKM. The CDR3 contains 13 residues. The V and J ends lost 3 bases and 3 bases respectively, with 9 bases between them. Written as DNA, the CDR3 is TGTGCCAGCAGTTTTCGCGGGAACTACGAGCAGTACTTC. Translating gives CASSFRGNYEQYF.

This chain uses TRBV2 with TRBJ2-7; possibly TRBD1 for D (6 bases). Germline V gene sequence: CDR1 SNHLY, CDR2 FYNNEI. The CDR3 is 12 amino acids. V was cut by 6 bases and J by 3 bases, with 9 bases left in between. The CDR3 DNA reads TGTGCCAGCAGCGAACAGGGCTACGAGCAGTACTTC. Amino acid sequence: CASSEQGYEQYF.

For the CDR3, the DNA is TGTGCCAGCAGCTTGAGGGTGACAGGCGTTGTGGATTCACCCCTCCACTTT. Encoded protein: CASSLRVTGVVDSPLHF. The chain joins TRBV5-5 to TRBJ1-6; TRBD1 might be the D (6 bases). Trimming took 1 base from V and 8 from J, leaving 19 bases between them. Germline CDR1 SGHKS, CDR2 YYEKEE (reference sequence). This CDR3 contains 17 residues.

In this sample, this clone turned up once. The chain employs TRBV30 and TRBJ2-7, with a weak D call TRBD2 (6 bases). CDR1 and CDR2 from the germline V gene are GTSNPN and SVGIG (reference sequence). The CDR3 spans 13 residues. V was shortened by 7 bases and J by 6 bases, with 19 bases between the two germline ends. The DNA for the CDR3 is TGTGCCTTCCCGGGACGGGAGTGGATCGAGCAGTACTTC. Its protein product is CAFPGREWIEQYF.